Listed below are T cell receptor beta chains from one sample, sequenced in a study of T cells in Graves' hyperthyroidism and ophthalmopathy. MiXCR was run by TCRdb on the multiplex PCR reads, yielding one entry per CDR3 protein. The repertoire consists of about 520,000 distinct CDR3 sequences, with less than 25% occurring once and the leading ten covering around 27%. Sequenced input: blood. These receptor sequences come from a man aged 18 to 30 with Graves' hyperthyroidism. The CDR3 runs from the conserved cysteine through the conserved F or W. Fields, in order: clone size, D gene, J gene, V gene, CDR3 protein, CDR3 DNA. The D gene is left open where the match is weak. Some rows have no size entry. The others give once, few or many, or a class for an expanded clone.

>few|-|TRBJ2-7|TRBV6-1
CASGIWGDEQYF
TGTGCCAGCGGAATCTGGGGCGACGAGCAGTACTTC
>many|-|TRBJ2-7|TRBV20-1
CSARRPPTGEQYF
TGCAGTGCTAGACGTCCCCCGACTGGGGAGCAGTACTTC
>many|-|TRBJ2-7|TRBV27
CASGRDREQYF
TGTGCCAGCGGCCGGGACCGCGAGCAGTACTTC
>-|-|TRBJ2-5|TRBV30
CAWTGSPGTQYF
TGTGCCTGGACGGGAAGCCCAGGGACCCAGTACTTC
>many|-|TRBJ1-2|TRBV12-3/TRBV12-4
CASSFGRTDGYTF
TGTGCCAGCAGTTTCGGTCGGACAGATGGCTACACCTTC
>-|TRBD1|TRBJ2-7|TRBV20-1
CSAGTGPSYEQYF
TGCAGTGCCGGGACAGGTCCCTCCTACGAGCAGTACTTC
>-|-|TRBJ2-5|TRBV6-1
CASRPPGGRETQYF
TGTGCCAGCAGACCCCCGGGGGGCCGGGAGACCCAGTACTTC
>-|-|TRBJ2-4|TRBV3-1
CASSQAKQVKYF
TGTGCCAGCAGCCAAGCGAAACAGGTGAAGTACTTC
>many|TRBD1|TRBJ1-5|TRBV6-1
CASSATTGSNQPQHF
TGTGCCAGCAGTGCCACGACAGGGAGCAATCAGCCCCAGCATTTT
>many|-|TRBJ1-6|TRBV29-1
CSVERGRGSPLHF
TGCAGCGTTGAACGGGGGAGGGGATCACCCCTCCACTTT